The entry below gives a single TCR beta chain sequence along with its context. These data come from a study of blood T cell repertoires in COVID-19. On the study more broadly: From the United States, Italy and Spain came samples of acute and convalescent COVID-19.

Original analysis: Estimated nucleated cell counts came from reference gene primer amplification. Sequencing was performed with immunoSEQ multiplex PCR; in TCRdb, only in-frame clones are kept and a portion is missing. The DNA gave D and trimming, while V, J and clone size come from that table. The sample has over 100,000 clones; about 80% are singletons. CDR3 length equals 13 residues. The V and J ends lost 0 bases and 8 bases respectively, with 7 bases between them. Germline V CDR1 and CDR2: MNHNY, SVGAGI (reference sequence). Sequenced input: peripheral blood. The gene calls are TRBV6-6 and TRBJ1-4; D is unresolved. The sequence derives from a woman aged 45-60 years with acute or convalescent COVID-19. Here the CDR3 DNA reads TGTGCCAGCAGTTACTCGGAGAGGGAAAAACTGTTTTTT. Protein: CASSYSEREKLFF.